Listed below are T cell receptor beta chains from one sample, sequenced in a study of neurological immune-mediated disorders. MiXCR, applied by TCRdb to the 5' RACE reads, yields one record per CDR3 protein. The sample lists 45,000 to 60,000 distinct CDR3 sequences; approximately 3.9% were seen once. What was sequenced was PBMCs. Every receptor here comes from a man under 40 with multiple sclerosis. The conserved cysteine and the conserved F or W are not part of the CDR3 here. The order of the fields is D gene, V gene, J gene, CDR3 protein. A D gene is named only where the DNA matches it firmly.

D gene: TRBD2; V gene: TRBV11-1; J gene: TRBJ2-1; CDR3 protein: ASAMLAALGNEQF
D gene: TRBD1; V gene: TRBV7-6; J gene: TRBJ2-7; CDR3 protein: ASSLGQGDYEQY
D gene: .; V gene: TRBV7-9; J gene: TRBJ1-4; CDR3 protein: ASSLVSTGLNEKLF
D gene: TRBD1; V gene: TRBV20-1; J gene: TRBJ1-5; CDR3 protein: SASDPDRGFPIAPQH
D gene: TRBD2; V gene: TRBV20-1; J gene: TRBJ2-2; CDR3 protein: SARASGVVGELF
D gene: .; V gene: TRBV28; J gene: TRBJ2-7; CDR3 protein: ASTPSGVREQY
D gene: TRBD2; V gene: TRBV9; J gene: TRBJ2-3; CDR3 protein: ASSASSGTSGGSQASSTDTQY
D gene: .; V gene: TRBV13; J gene: TRBJ1-1; CDR3 protein: ASSLGVGGTEAF
D gene: .; V gene: TRBV5-1; J gene: TRBJ2-1; CDR3 protein: ASSLGGAYNEQF
D gene: .; V gene: TRBV7-8; J gene: TRBJ1-2; CDR3 protein: ASSSQYGYT
D gene: .; V gene: TRBV12-3/TRBV12-4; J gene: TRBJ2-5; CDR3 protein: ASSKLSPGDQY
D gene: TRBD2; V gene: TRBV18; J gene: TRBJ2-2; CDR3 protein: ASSPGTSRNTGELF
D gene: .; V gene: TRBV5-8; J gene: TRBJ2-7; CDR3 protein: ASVRGIYEQY
D gene: TRBD1; V gene: TRBV6-5; J gene: TRBJ2-6; CDR3 protein: ASSLEGAPLTGANVLT
D gene: .; V gene: TRBV20-1; J gene: TRBJ2-7; CDR3 protein: SARETGGPYEQY
D gene: .; V gene: TRBV7-9; J gene: TRBJ2-7; CDR3 protein: ASSSPQGPPYEQY
D gene: .; V gene: TRBV6-5; J gene: TRBJ1-5; CDR3 protein: ASSQGPNQPQN
D gene: .; V gene: TRBV2; J gene: TRBJ2-3; CDR3 protein: ASGSTDTQY
D gene: .; V gene: TRBV6-5; J gene: TRBJ1-2; CDR3 protein: ASRLLALGNYGYT
D gene: .; V gene: TRBV11-2; J gene: TRBJ1-1; CDR3 protein: ASSQDPGAYTEAF
D gene: .; V gene: TRBV15; J gene: TRBJ1-1; CDR3 protein: ATSRDIRWAEAF
D gene: .; V gene: TRBV5-1; J gene: TRBJ2-1; CDR3 protein: ASSLVSGASGEQF
D gene: TRBD1; V gene: TRBV14; J gene: TRBJ1-4; CDR3 protein: ASSLQGSFGKLF
D gene: .; V gene: TRBV6-6; J gene: TRBJ2-1; CDR3 protein: ASSPVWGGEQF
D gene: TRBD2; V gene: TRBV2; J gene: TRBJ2-3; CDR3 protein: ASRAGGGSTDTQY
D gene: .; V gene: TRBV5-1; J gene: TRBJ2-3; CDR3 protein: ASSLAWIDTQY
D gene: .; V gene: TRBV15; J gene: TRBJ1-1; CDR3 protein: ATSKDTNTEAF
D gene: .; V gene: TRBV20-1; J gene: TRBJ2-4; CDR3 protein: SARDGQLAKNIQY
D gene: .; V gene: TRBV25-1; J gene: TRBJ2-5; CDR3 protein: ASSELATEETQY
D gene: .; V gene: TRBV20-1; J gene: TRBJ1-5; CDR3 protein: SARRLYSNQPQH
D gene: .; V gene: TRBV15; J gene: TRBJ1-2; CDR3 protein: ATSRETPGGGYT
D gene: .; V gene: TRBV7-9; J gene: TRBJ1-1; CDR3 protein: ASSLSGRENTEAF
D gene: .; V gene: TRBV27; J gene: TRBJ2-7; CDR3 protein: ASSLTWTASSYEQY
D gene: TRBD2; V gene: TRBV10-3; J gene: TRBJ2-7; CDR3 protein: AISTGTRSVQY
D gene: TRBD1; V gene: TRBV10-3; J gene: TRBJ2-5; CDR3 protein: AISDGQGDALGDHDQY
D gene: .; V gene: TRBV19; J gene: TRBJ1-1; CDR3 protein: ASSIWRDTEAF
D gene: .; V gene: TRBV7-3; J gene: TRBJ2-5; CDR3 protein: ASSLQGLHGETQY
D gene: .; V gene: TRBV20-1; J gene: TRBJ1-1; CDR3 protein: SARQVRNTEAF
D gene: .; V gene: TRBV11-3; J gene: TRBJ2-2; CDR3 protein: ASSSGDTGELF
D gene: .; V gene: TRBV20-1; J gene: TRBJ2-7; CDR3 protein: SARDPRRGGVNEQY
D gene: TRBD2; V gene: TRBV3-1; J gene: TRBJ2-3; CDR3 protein: ASRHSGGGDTQY
D gene: .; V gene: TRBV12-3/TRBV12-4; J gene: TRBJ1-2; CDR3 protein: ASSFSLYSNGYT
D gene: .; V gene: TRBV7-6; J gene: TRBJ1-1; CDR3 protein: ASSRSRDTEAF
D gene: TRBD2; V gene: TRBV2; J gene: TRBJ2-7; CDR3 protein: ASRGTSLRYEQY
D gene: .; V gene: TRBV20-1; J gene: TRBJ2-5; CDR3 protein: SAWTLQETQY
D gene: TRBD1; V gene: TRBV5-1; J gene: TRBJ2-7; CDR3 protein: ASSPGQGAFFEQY
D gene: .; V gene: TRBV7-6; J gene: TRBJ1-1; CDR3 protein: ASTAELDTEAF
D gene: .; V gene: TRBV20-1; J gene: TRBJ2-5; CDR3 protein: SARDGGSGRETQY
D gene: TRBD1; V gene: TRBV12-3/TRBV12-4; J gene: TRBJ2-5; CDR3 protein: ASSLSNRGRSETQY
D gene: .; V gene: TRBV12-3/TRBV12-4; J gene: TRBJ2-7; CDR3 protein: ASSLGQSYEQY
D gene: TRBD1; V gene: TRBV14; J gene: TRBJ1-1; CDR3 protein: ASRSTGVSEAF
D gene: .; V gene: TRBV3-1; J gene: TRBJ1-3; CDR3 protein: ASSQTTVKY
D gene: .; V gene: TRBV2; J gene: TRBJ2-7; CDR3 protein: ASREGVPSYEQY
D gene: TRBD1; V gene: TRBV5-1; J gene: TRBJ1-3; CDR3 protein: ASSTGQSSGNTIY
D gene: TRBD2; V gene: TRBV5-1; J gene: TRBJ2-7; CDR3 protein: ASSVRGGVYEQY
D gene: TRBD1; V gene: TRBV27; J gene: TRBJ2-5; CDR3 protein: ASSFGTGGAKTQY
D gene: .; V gene: TRBV7-3; J gene: TRBJ1-1; CDR3 protein: ASSLSGQGRWAEAF
D gene: TRBD2; V gene: TRBV20-1; J gene: TRBJ2-1; CDR3 protein: SAGWGTSGRATEQF
D gene: .; V gene: TRBV6-6; J gene: TRBJ1-5; CDR3 protein: ASRDSHSNQPQN
D gene: .; V gene: TRBV5-1; J gene: TRBJ1-1; CDR3 protein: ASSLASGRGGNTEAF